This TCR beta chain was recorded in a study of memory CD4+ T cells and cytomegalovirus serostatus. Study background: Healthy Belgian adult donors included fewer than 10 CMV-positive and some 24 CMV-negative people. Broader study findings: CMV serostatus prediction reached median AUC around 0.95, or 0.9 with US-trained model. About 40% of the roughly 160 known CMV-associated TCRbeta sequences appeared in CD4+ memory.

There are a few counts of this clone. Antigen specificity is unknown. The CDR3 consists of 21 residues. The germline CDR1 and CDR2 sequences are KGHSH and LQKENI. J gave up 5 bases and V 6 bases, and 21 bases lay outside the gene matches. The repertoire was sequenced with immunoSEQ multiplex PCR; TCRdb's copy has only in-frame clones and lacks some. The sample lists about 50,000 clones, over 65% seen once, with roughly 0.6% in the top ten. Single viable CD3+CD4+CD8-CD45RO+ cells were sorted as the memory CD4+ T cells. CMV serostatus came from serum IgG against pp150, pp28, p38, p52. The chain uses TRBV18 and TRBJ2-1; 14 bases are a match to TRBD2. The sample taken for sequencing was memory CD4+ T cells from blood. The sequence was obtained from an adult in good health and CMV-seronegative. This CDR3 is CASSPIRRGLAGASSNNEQFF. CDR3 in DNA: TGTGCCAGCTCTCCTATCCGAAGGGGACTAGCGGGGGCATCTAGTAACAATGAGCAGTTCTTC.